A selection of T cell receptor beta chains follows, all from one sample in a study of blood T cell repertoires in COVID-19. Data came from immunoSEQ multiplex PCR; TCRdb stores just in-frame clones and leaves some out. The sample includes about 240,000 clones, approximately 90% seen only once; the top ten take 7.2%. Sequencing was carried out using peripheral blood. These receptors originate from a man aged 60 to 69 who had recovered from COVID-19. Each CDR3 is given with its conserved first and last residue. Fields, in order: J gene, V gene, clone size, D gene, CDR3 DNA, CDR3 protein. A D gene is named only where the DNA matches it firmly. Some rows mark clone size as missing; the rest say once, few, many or name a class of expanded clone.

TRBJ1-2,TRBV12-5,NA,NA,TGTGCTAGTGGTTTGGCGTCTAGTGGCTACACCTTC,CASGLASSGYTF
TRBJ1-6,TRBV9,NA,TRBD1,TGTGCCAGCAGCGTAGGAGGGGACAGCCATTCACCCCTCCACTTT,CASSVGGDSHSPLHF
TRBJ2-1,TRBV18,NA,NA,TGTGCCAGCTCACCTTCGAGCGGCTACTCCTACAATGAGCAGTTCTTC,CASSPSSGYSYNEQFF
TRBJ2-1,TRBV27,NA,TRBD2,TGTGCCAGCAGTTTATCGCGGGGGTACAATGAGCAGTTCTTC,CASSLSRGYNEQFF
TRBJ2-3,TRBV24-1,NA,TRBD2,TGTGCCACCAGTGATTTGGGGCGGGGGGCTGGCACAGATACGCAGTATTTT,CATSDLGRGAGTDTQYF
TRBJ1-6,TRBV12-5,NA,NA,TGTGCTAGTGGACAGGGTTGGTCCTATAATTCACCCCTCCACTTT,CASGQGWSYNSPLHF
TRBJ2-3,TRBV5-1,NA,NA,TGCGCCAGCAGCTCCCTTAGTTGGCGCGGGTTGCATACGCAGTATTTT,CASSSLSWRGLHTQYF
TRBJ2-7,TRBV3-1/TRBV3-2,NA,TRBD1,TGTGCCAGCAGCCTAAGACAGGGGATCTACGAGCAGTACTTC,CASSLRQGIYEQYF
TRBJ1-1,TRBV7-8,NA,TRBD1,TGTGCCAGCAGCGGGAGGACAGGGACCTTGAACACTGAAGCTTTCTTT,CASSGRTGTLNTEAFF
TRBJ1-5,TRBV12-3/TRBV12-4,NA,NA,TGTGCCAGCAGTCAACAGGGTAACCAGCCCCAGCATTTT,CASSQQGNQPQHF
TRBJ2-5,TRBV2,NA,NA,TGTGCCAGCAGTGATCGCGGCCCCCACGGGGAGACCCAGTACTTC,CASSDRGPHGETQYF
TRBJ1-1,TRBV2,NA,NA,TGTGCCAGCAGTAAGACAGTTGAAGCTTTCTTT,CASSKTVEAFF
TRBJ1-6,TRBV3-1/TRBV3-2,NA,TRBD1,TGTGCCAGCAGCCAAACTGGACAGGGAAGATATTCACCCCTCCACTTT,CASSQTGQGRYSPLHF
TRBJ2-3,TRBV24-1,few,NA,TGTGCCACCAGTGATCCGAGAGGACAGAGTACAGATACGCAGTATTTT,CATSDPRGQSTDTQYF
TRBJ1-3,TRBV5-5,NA,NA,TGTGCCATAGCTCGTGGAAACACCATATATTTT,CAIARGNTIYF
TRBJ2-7,TRBV5-4,NA,TRBD1,TGTGCCAGCAGCTCCGGGACAGACTACTCTAGAGAGCAGTACTTC,CASSSGTDYSREQYF
TRBJ1-1,TRBV19,NA,NA,TGTGCCAGTAGTTTCCGGGGGGCGATGAGTAGCGTCACTGAAGCTTTCTTT,CASSFRGAMSSVTEAFF
TRBJ1-2,TRBV5-3,NA,TRBD1,TGTGCCAGAAGCTCCGACCACCGACAGGGGCCGCGCGGCTATGGCTACACCTTC,CARSSDHRQGPRGYGYTF
TRBJ1-1,TRBV29-1,NA,TRBD1,TGCAGCGCCACCGGGACAGGGGGTTCTGAAGCTTTCTTT,CSATGTGGSEAFF
TRBJ2-7,TRBV7-9,once,NA,TGTGCCAGCAGCTTAGCCCGCTCTGGGAGGCGTCACGAGCAGTACTTC,CASSLARSGRRHEQYF
TRBJ1-1,TRBV27,NA,NA,TGTGCCAGCAGTTTAGCGACACACACTGAAGCTTTCTTT,CASSLATHTEAFF
TRBJ2-5,TRBV24-1,NA,TRBD2,TGTGCCACCAGTGATTTGCTAGCGGGAGAGACCCAGTACTTC,CATSDLLAGETQYF
TRBJ2-1,TRBV5-1,NA,TRBD1,TGCGCCAGCAGCGCCGGACAGGGCTACAATGAGCAGTTCTTC,CASSAGQGYNEQFF
TRBJ1-1,TRBV3-1/TRBV3-2,NA,NA,TGTGCCAGCAGTTACTCCACTGAAGCTTTCTTT,CASSYSTEAFF
TRBJ2-2,TRBV18,NA,TRBD1,TGTGCCAGCCACTACCAAGGGGACAGGGTGACCGGGGAGCTGTTTTTT,CASHYQGDRVTGELFF
TRBJ1-2,TRBV25-1,NA,NA,TGTGCCAGCAGTTACTCCGCCTCCTATGGCTACACCTTC,CASSYSASYGYTF
TRBJ1-3,TRBV5-1,once,NA,TGCGCCAGCAGGCCGACAGGCGACTCTGGAAACACCATATATTTT,CASRPTGDSGNTIYF
TRBJ2-1,TRBV7-9,NA,TRBD1,TGTGCCAGCAGCTCACAGGGGGCGCGGAATGAGCAGTTCTTC,CASSSQGARNEQFF
TRBJ1-2,TRBV21-1,NA,NA,TGTGCCAGCCGGGACAGTGGCTACACCTTC,CASRDSGYTF
TRBJ2-1,TRBV5-1,NA,TRBD2,TGCGCCAGCAGCGATTTCATAGCGGGCGTGGGGGGTGAGCAGTTCTTC,CASSDFIAGVGGEQFF
TRBJ1-5,TRBV6-6,NA,TRBD1,TGTGCCAGCGGTGGACAGGGGGGTCAGCCCCAGCATTTT,CASGGQGGQPQHF
TRBJ1-2,TRBV10-3,NA,TRBD1,TGTGCCATCAGTGATGGAGGGACAGGGCTTGGCTACACCTTC,CAISDGGTGLGYTF
TRBJ2-5,TRBV11-2,NA,TRBD2,TGTGCCAGCAGCCTAGCGGATGTGGCGCGGGGGAACCAAGAGACCCAGTACTTC,CASSLADVARGNQETQYF
TRBJ1-6,TRBV30,NA,TRBD1,TGTGCCTGGAGTGCCGGACAGGGAGTCACCTATAATTCACCCCTCCACTTT,CAWSAGQGVTYNSPLHF
TRBJ2-1,TRBV7-9,NA,TRBD2,TGTGCCAGCAGCGCGGGGGGGCGCGAGCAGTTCTTC,CASSAGGREQFF
TRBJ2-7,TRBV9,NA,TRBD2,TGTGCCAGCAGCGTAGGTCCGTCGGGACTAGCGGGGGGAGGCAGCGAGCAGTACTTC,CASSVGPSGLAGGGSEQYF
TRBJ2-5,TRBV24-1,NA,TRBD1,TGTGCCACCAGTGATTTGTACAGGGGGGAGGAGACCCAGTACTTC,CATSDLYRGEETQYF
TRBJ2-1,TRBV3-1/TRBV3-2,NA,TRBD2,TGTGCCAGCAGTCCTAAGCGGGGGGGCCTAAATGAGCAGTTCTTC,CASSPKRGGLNEQFF
TRBJ1-4,TRBV7-9,NA,TRBD1,TGTGCCAGCAGCTTAACCGGGACAGGGGATGAAAAACTGTTTTTT,CASSLTGTGDEKLFF
TRBJ1-6,TRBV4-2,once,NA,TGTGCCAGCAGCCAAGATTTTCGGGGACTACGATCACCCCTCCACTTT,CASSQDFRGLRSPLHF
TRBJ2-3,TRBV28,once,TRBD2,TGTGCCAGCAGTTTATTGGGGGGGACAGATACGCAGTATTTT,CASSLLGGTDTQYF
TRBJ1-5,TRBV30,NA,TRBD1,TGTGCCTGGCGGGACAGGAACAATCAGCCCCAGCATTTT,CAWRDRNNQPQHF
TRBJ1-5,TRBV5-8,NA,TRBD1,TGTGCCAGCAGCGTGACAGGGTCGAATCAGCCCCAGCATTTT,CASSVTGSNQPQHF
TRBJ2-3,TRBV30,NA,TRBD1,TGTGCCTGCCTAACAGGGGCCACAGATACGCAGTATTTT,CACLTGATDTQYF
TRBJ2-5,TRBV2,NA,TRBD2,TGTGCCAGCAAGGGCTGGACTAGCGGTCAAGAGACCCAGTACTTC,CASKGWTSGQETQYF
TRBJ1-1,TRBV6-5,NA,TRBD1,TGTGCCAGCAGTAAACCGGGACAGGGGAGGACTGAAGCTTTCTTT,CASSKPGQGRTEAFF
TRBJ2-7,TRBV5-1,NA,TRBD1,TGCGCCAGCAGCCGACAGGGGATCGGCGACGAGCAGTACTTC,CASSRQGIGDEQYF
TRBJ1-1,TRBV3-1/TRBV3-2,few,NA,TGTGCCAGCAGCCAGGGGGCAGCTCTGGGTGAAGCTTTCTTT,CASSQGAALGEAFF